What follows are 14 T cell receptor beta chains derived from one specimen sequenced in a study of human T cells and chemical hapten exposure. As to time point: patch test 1, 2 weeks after DPC sensitization. Noted treatment: therapeutic diphenylcyclopropenone sensitization with weekly scalp DPC. TCRdb re-derived calls from the RACE reads in MiXCR, one entry per CDR3 protein. The data contain more than 90,000 distinct CDR3 sequences, over 9.5% of them singletons. The source material was whole blood, sampled in connection with sensitization to the hapten diphenylcyclopropenone (DPC). These TCRs come from a man aged 40-55 years with alopecia areata. Some clones in this sample may be carry-over from other donors' samples.

V usage is TRBV11-1 and J usage is TRBJ1-5; possibly TRBD1 for D (6 bases). The CDR3 runs to 14 residues. Between the trimmed V and J ends, which lost 1 base and 7 bases, there was a span of 11 bases. Germline V gene data show CDR1 as SGHAT and CDR2 as FQDESV (reference sequence). CDR3 amino acids: CASSLDRAGQPQHF. Here the CDR3 DNA reads TGTGCCAGCAGCTTAGACAGGGCCGGCCAGCCCCAGCATTTT.

V gene TRBV7-2 combines with J gene TRBJ1-4, with D possibly TRBD1 on 5 matching bases. V was shortened by 0 bases and J by 3 bases, with 8 bases between the two germline ends. This CDR3 spans 15 amino acids. Germline-derived CDR1 and CDR2 are SGHTA and FQGNSA. CDR3 sequence (DNA): TGTGCCAGCAGCTTAGCCGGGACTTCTAATGAAAAACTGTTTTTT. It encodes CASSLAGTSNEKLFF.

This clonotype showed up just a few times. This chain links TRBV20-1 with TRBJ2-1; 11 bases are shared with TRBD2. The trim removed 3 bases at V and 9 bases at J, leaving 7 bases unmatched. Germline values: CDR1 DFQATT, CDR2 SNEGSKA (reference sequence). This CDR3 has 14 amino acids. The CDR3: CSASVLAGEGEQFF. Written as DNA, the CDR3 is TGCAGTGCTAGCGTACTAGCGGGAGAGGGTGAGCAGTTCTTC.

There are many counts of this clonotype. V usage is TRBV6-1 and J usage is TRBJ2-3; D remains ambiguous. Per germline, CDR1 MNHNS and CDR2 SASEGT. CDR3 length equals 16 residues. V was pared by 6 bases and J by 2 bases, with 18 bases between. This CDR3 reads CASRPTGSSNTDTQYF. The CDR3, as DNA: TGTGCCAGCAGACCGACTGGTTCCTCGAACACAGATACGCAGTATTTT.

This clonotype was found many times. The rearrangement links TRBV19 to TRBJ1-1; no reliable D call. Germline loops: CDR1 LNHDA, CDR2 SQIVND (reference sequence). The CDR3 contains 13 residues. V was clipped by 5 bases and J by 2 bases, with 9 bases between them. DNA for the CDR3: TGTGCCAGTAGTGATGGACCAAACACTGAAGCTTTCTTT. It translates to CASSDGPNTEAFF.

At least ten counts were recorded for this clonotype. This rearrangement joins TRBV2 to TRBJ2-3; D call uncertain. The CDR3 spans 14 residues. Germline values: CDR1 SNHLY, CDR2 FYNNEI. The V and J ends lost 3 bases and 1 base respectively, with 8 bases between them. Written as DNA, the CDR3 is TGTGCCAGCAGTGAGCGGACGGGCACAGATACGCAGTATTTT. This translates into CASSERTGTDTQYF. Filled out from reference TRBV2 and TRBJ2-3, the complete variable domain reads EPEVTQTPSHQVTQMGQEVILRCVPISNHLYFYWYRQILGQKVEFLVSFYNNEISEKSEIFDDQFSVERPDGSNFTLKIRSTKLEDSAMYFCASSERTGTDTQYFGPGTRLTVL.

This clonotype has a handful of counts. The rearrangement joins TRBV12-3 or TRBV12-4 to TRBJ2-7, with D tentatively TRBD1 (6 bases). V gave up 6 bases and J gave up 11 bases, with 23 bases separating them. The CDR3 sequence is 14 residues long. The CDR3 bases are TGTGCCAGCAGATCGGGGTTGGGACACCCTCTTAAGTACTTC. Protein product: CASRSGLGHPLKYF.

The V call is TRBV6-5, the J call TRBJ2-3, with 9 bases that match TRBD2. The CDR3 is 15 residues long. V was clipped by 8 bases and J by 0 bases; unmatched bases: 6. The germline CDR1 and CDR2 sequences are MNHEY and SVGAGI. As DNA, the CDR3 is TGTGCCAGCGGCAGACTAGCGGCTAGCACAGATACGCAGTATTTT. Amino acids: CASGRLAASTDTQYF.

This clonotype was counted ten times or more. The chain carries TRBV20-1 and TRBJ2-1; TRBD2 matches 10 bases. The CDR3 has 14 residues. V lost 6 bases, J lost 9 bases, and 11 bases stayed unmatched. The germline V gene encodes CDR1 DFQATT and CDR2 SNEGSKA (reference sequence). For the CDR3, the DNA is TGCAGTGCCCTTCAAAGAGCGGGAGGGATTGAGCAGTTCTTC. Translating gives CSALQRAGGIEQFF.

The sample holds a few counts of this clonotype. The chain combines TRBV7-3 with TRBJ2-1, with D possibly being TRBD2 (6 bases). The germline CDR1 and CDR2 sequences are SGHTA and FQGTGA. Trimming pared 2 bases from V and 10 bases from J, leaving 15 bases between. This CDR3 region has 14 residues. In DNA form, the CDR3 reads TGTGCCAGCAGCTTAGGTCTAGCGCAGGGAGAGCAGTTCTTC. Its translation: CASSLGLAQGEQFF.

J is TRBJ2-1 and V is TRBV7-8; 7 positions agree with TRBD2. The CDR3 totals 16 residues. Germline V gene data show CDR1 as SGHVS and CDR2 as FQNEAQ. After removal of 1 base from V and 4 bases from J, the junction contained 7 bases not matched to a gene. CDR3 sequence reads: CASSLVTSSGYNEQFF. The CDR3 DNA follows: TGTGCCAGCAGCTTAGTTACTTCTAGCGGTTACAATGAGCAGTTCTTC.

This clonotype was seen more than once but under ten times. The rearrangement joins TRBV24-1 to TRBJ2-1; the match to TRBD2 covers 7 bases. The ends lost 9 bases at V and 7 bases at J; junction bases unmatched: 8. Germline V gene data show CDR1 as KGHDR and CDR2 as SFDVKD. This CDR3 is built from 13 residues. CDR3: CATGRALINEQFF. The CDR3 DNA follows: TGTGCCACCGGGAGGGCCTTAATAAATGAGCAGTTCTTC.

This clonotype was found a few times. This chain uses TRBV9 with TRBJ2-3, with no clear D. Germline V gene sequence: CDR1 SGDLS, CDR2 YYNGEE. CDR3 length: 12 amino acids. With 3 bases removed from V and 6 bases from J, the gap between germline ends came to 8 bases. CDR3 sequence: CASSAAVDTQYF. CDR3 DNA: TGTGCCAGCAGCGCCGCGGTGGATACGCAGTATTTT.

This clonotype was counted a few times. J is TRBJ2-3 and V is TRBV12-3 or TRBV12-4; tentative D call: TRBD2 (5 bases). The CDR3 contains 14 residues. Deletions cut 5 bases from V and 3 bases from J, with 12 bases between. The CDR3 here is CASSLNRETDTQYF. Here the CDR3 DNA reads TGTGCCAGCAGTCTCAATAGGGAGACAGATACGCAGTATTTT.